This TCR beta chain comes out of a study of T cells in Graves' hyperthyroidism and ophthalmopathy. The germline gives CDR1 ENHRY, CDR2 SYGVKD. CDR3 length equals 14 residues. Trimming cost V 3 bases and J 4 bases, with 12 bases left between them. Template material for amplifying TCR beta CDR3 regions consisted of RNA transcripts. When the TCR CDR3 underwent first-round RT-PCR, the HTBI primer set was used. TCRdb fed the multiplex PCR reads into MiXCR, producing one record per CDR3 protein. The sample consists of some 350,000 distinct CDR3 sequences, approximately 15% of them appearing once. Diagnostic decisions used clinical symptoms, serum thyroxine and TRAb, thyroid ultrasound and orbital computed tomography. This clonotype was seen repeatedly, ten times or more.

The sequencing input was blood. The chain links TRBV10-3 to TRBJ1-1; TRBD1 is a possible D gene (6 bases). This TCR was recovered from a woman in her late teens or twenties with Graves' hyperthyroidism that later progressed to Graves' ophthalmopathy. The CDR3 DNA reads TGTGCCATCAGTGAACCGGGGGCGACCACTGAAGCTTTCTTT. Translation: CAISEPGATTEAFF.